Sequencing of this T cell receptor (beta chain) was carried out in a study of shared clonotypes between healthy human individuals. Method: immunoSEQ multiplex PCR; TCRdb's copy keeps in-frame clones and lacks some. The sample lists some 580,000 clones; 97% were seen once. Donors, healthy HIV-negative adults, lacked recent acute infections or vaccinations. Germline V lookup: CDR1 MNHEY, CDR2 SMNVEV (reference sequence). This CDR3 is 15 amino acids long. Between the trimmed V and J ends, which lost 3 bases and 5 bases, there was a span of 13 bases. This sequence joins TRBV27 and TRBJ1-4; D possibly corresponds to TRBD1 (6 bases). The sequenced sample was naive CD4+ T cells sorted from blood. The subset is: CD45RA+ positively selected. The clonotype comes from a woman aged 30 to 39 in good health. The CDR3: CASSFLGGGNEKLFF. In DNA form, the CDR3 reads TGTGCCAGCAGTTTCCTAGGAGGGGGGAATGAAAAACTGTTTTTT.